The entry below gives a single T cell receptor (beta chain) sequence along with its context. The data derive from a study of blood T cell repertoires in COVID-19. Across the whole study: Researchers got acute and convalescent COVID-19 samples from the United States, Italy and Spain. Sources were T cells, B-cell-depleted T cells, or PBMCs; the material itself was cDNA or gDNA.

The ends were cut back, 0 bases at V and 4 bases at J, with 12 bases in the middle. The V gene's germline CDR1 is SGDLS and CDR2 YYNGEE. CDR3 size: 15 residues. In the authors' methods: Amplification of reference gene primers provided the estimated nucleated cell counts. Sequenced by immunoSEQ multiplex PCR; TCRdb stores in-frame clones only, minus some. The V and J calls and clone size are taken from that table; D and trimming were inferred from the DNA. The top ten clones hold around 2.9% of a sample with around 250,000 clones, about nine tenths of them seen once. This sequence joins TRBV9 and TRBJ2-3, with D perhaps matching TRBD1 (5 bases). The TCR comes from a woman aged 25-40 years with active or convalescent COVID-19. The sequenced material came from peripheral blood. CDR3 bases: TGTGCCAGCAGCGTAGAAGGGGCCCCCGCAGATACGCAGTATTTT. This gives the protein CASSVEGAPADTQYF. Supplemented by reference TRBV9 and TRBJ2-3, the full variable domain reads DSGVTQTPKHLITATGQRVTLRCSPRSGDLSVYWYQQSLDQGLQFLIQYYNGEERAKGNILERFSAQQFPDLHSELNLSSLELGDSALYFCASSVEGAPADTQYFGPGTRLTVL.